Below, 18 T cell receptor beta chains from the same sample are listed, as sequenced in a study of human CD8 memory T cell subsets. Generation of TCR beta libraries used UMI-labeled 5' RACE. TCRdb reprocessed the 5' RACE reads, with one entry per CDR3 protein and no DNA. The sample includes several thousand distinct CDR3 sequences. Sequenced: CD8+ T cells from PBMCs. The receptors come from a human donor in good health.

This clonotype is medium-sized by frequency. V is TRBV3-1 and J is TRBJ2-7; TCRdb lists TRBD1, though no DNA is available to test this call. CDR3 length: 13 residues. In germline, CDR1 is LGHDT, CDR2 YNNKEL (reference sequence). This chain's CDR3 is CASSGGISYEQYF.

The chain carries TRBV7-9 and TRBJ2-3; as DNA is missing, the TRBD1 call by TCRdb cannot be tested. Germline-derived CDR1 and CDR2 are SEHNR and FQNEAQ (reference sequence). The CDR3 runs 14 residues. The CDR3 is CASSLVPATDTQYF.

The CDR3 is CASSPDLHEQFF. The chain joins TRBV5-6 to TRBJ2-1; TCRdb gives TRBD2 as the D gene, but with no DNA this cannot be confirmed. CDR1 is SGHDT, CDR2 YYEEEE, per germline. The CDR3 totals 12 residues.

The V gene is TRBV19, the J gene TRBJ2-1. The CDR3 is 13 residues long. The germline V gene encodes CDR1 LNHDA and CDR2 SQIVND (reference sequence). The CDR3 region is CASSKRSSDEQFF.

The V call is TRBV4-1, the J call TRBJ2-2; TCRdb's D call, TRBD2, is unchecked because there is no DNA. Germline V lookup: CDR1 MGHRA, CDR2 YSYEKL. This CDR3 comprises 17 residues. CDR3 amino acids: CASRDVIAGGHTGELFF.

By frequency, this clonotype registers medium-sized. The J gene is TRBJ2-1, the V gene TRBV10-3; TCRdb designates TRBD1, a call that cannot be tested without DNA. Per the germline V gene, CDR1 is ENHRY and CDR2 is SYGVKD. This CDR3 is built from 15 residues. CDR3 sequence: CAISGGGDYVNEQFF.

The chain combines TRBV28 with TRBJ1-5; without DNA, the TCRdb call of TRBD1 cannot be checked. CDR1 and CDR2 from the germline V gene are MDHEN and SYDVKM. This CDR3 is 14 amino acids long. CDR3 protein: CASSPGQGHQPQHF.

The CDR3 loop is CASRKRQGRVTETEAFF. The V gene is TRBV28, the J gene TRBJ1-1; TCRdb selects TRBD1, and the lack of DNA leaves this call unchecked. This CDR3 has 17 residues. Germline V gene data show CDR1 as MDHEN and CDR2 as SYDVKM.

This chain's CDR3 is CASSIGQGAYNEQFF. J is TRBJ2-1 and V is TRBV19; TCRdb lists TRBD1, though no DNA is available to test this call. The germline V gene encodes CDR1 LNHDA and CDR2 SQIVND (reference sequence). The CDR3 has 15 amino acids.

The chain couples TRBV5-4 to TRBJ2-3; TCRdb names TRBD2, which stays unverified in the absence of DNA. The CDR3 loop spans 13 amino acids. CDR1 SGHNT and CDR2 YYREEE come from the germline V gene (reference sequence). The chain's CDR3 is CASSGVAGDTQYF.

The chain combines TRBV7-8 with TRBJ2-7; TCRdb picks TRBD2, but there is no DNA to check that call. Germline-derived CDR1 and CDR2 are SGHVS and FQNEAQ. CDR3 length: 19 amino acids. CDR3 protein: CASSSPSASGGLSSYEQYF.

This clonotype is deemed medium-sized (0.01 to 0.1%) by its frequency. The chain employs TRBV28 and TRBJ2-1; TCRdb selects TRBD1, and the lack of DNA leaves this call unchecked. This CDR3 has 13 amino acids. In germline, CDR1 is MDHEN, CDR2 SYDVKM. The CDR3 spells CASSSIPGGEQFF.

The V and J genes are TRBV30 and TRBJ2-1; TCRdb's D call of TRBD1 is untestable without DNA. The CDR3 extends over 13 amino acids. Germline V CDR1 and CDR2: GTSNPN, SVGIG (reference sequence). The CDR3 loop reads CAWSRDTRNEQFF.

The V call is TRBV11-1, the J call TRBJ2-5; TCRdb designates TRBD2, a call that cannot be tested without DNA. The germline gives CDR1 SGHAT, CDR2 FQDESV (reference sequence). The CDR3 is 16 amino acids. The CDR3 sequence is CASSLVHGGRGETQYF.

This chain connects TRBV5-6 to TRBJ2-3; the TCRdb D gene call, TRBD2, has no DNA to confirm it. Germline CDR1 and CDR2: SGHDT and YYEEEE. This CDR3 is built from 17 residues. CDR3 sequence: CASSLVSGGLRADTQYF.

Frequency places this clonotype as medium-sized. The chain uses TRBV7-8 and TRBJ2-7; the D gene TCRdb calls, TRBD1, cannot be checked with no DNA. Germline lookup yields CDR1 SGHVS and CDR2 FQNEAQ. The CDR3 has 15 amino acids. CDR3 in amino acids: CASSLIGQGTYEQYF.

This chain uses TRBV4-2 with TRBJ1-2; checking the TCRdb D call of TRBD1 is not possible without DNA. Germline V CDR1 and CDR2: LGHNA, YNFKEQ. This CDR3 comprises 12 residues. CDR3 in amino acids: CASSFTGGGYTF.

The CDR3 loop reads CASSISRGSEQFF. This chain links TRBV19 with TRBJ2-1; there is no DNA to check the TCRdb D call of TRBD1. Per the germline V gene, CDR1 is LNHDA and CDR2 is SQIVND (reference sequence). The CDR3 totals 13 residues.